The rows below give T cell receptor beta chains drawn from one sample of a study of technical replicates of blood from a handful of donors. Sequencing used immunoSEQ multiplex PCR; TCRdb keeps in-frame clones, though not all of them. Of tens of thousands of clones in the sample, more than 80% were seen once. Material for sequencing was T cells isolated from PBMCs. These receptors originate from a human donor in good health. Each CDR3 is given with its conserved first and last residue. The D gene is left open where the match is weak.

j_call | d_call | v_call | cdr3_aa | cdr3_nt
TRBJ1-1 | . | TRBV6-5 | CASRRTPAREDAFF | TGTGCCAGCAGGCGGACCCCGGCGCGGGAGGACGCTTTCTTT
TRBJ1-5 | . | TRBV27 | CASSFLNQPQHF | TGTGCCAGCAGTTTTCTTAATCAGCCCCAGCATTTT
TRBJ2-6 | . | TRBV6-1 | CASSVQGPGANVLTF | TGTGCCAGCAGTGTACAGGGTCCTGGGGCCAACGTCCTGACTTTC
TRBJ2-2 | TRBD2 | TRBV9 | CASSVFTSENTGELFF | TGTGCCAGCAGCGTATTTACTAGCGAAAACACCGGGGAGCTGTTTTTT
TRBJ1-2 | . | TRBV29-1 | CSVGGLYYGYTF | TGCAGCGTTGGCGGCTTGTACTATGGCTACACCTTC
TRBJ2-2 | TRBD2 | TRBV7-2 | CASSSSVAGSGELFF | TGTGCCAGCAGCTCCAGCGTAGCGGGTTCTGGGGAGCTGTTTTTT
TRBJ2-6 | . | TRBV11-3 | CASSLNRASGANVLTF | TGTGCCAGCAGCTTAAACAGGGCTTCTGGGGCCAACGTCCTGACTTTC
TRBJ1-1 | TRBD1 | TRBV11-1 | CASSSDRGTNTEAFF | TGTGCCAGCAGCTCGGACAGGGGGACGAACACTGAAGCTTTCTTT
TRBJ2-1 | TRBD2 | TRBV5-1 | CASSLSGPGLVVNEQFF | TGCGCCAGCAGCCTGAGCGGACCGGGACTAGTGGTGAATGAGCAGTTCTTC
TRBJ1-2 | . | TRBV5-6 | CASSGQINYGYTF | TGTGCCAGCTCAGGACAGATTAACTATGGCTACACCTTC